Shown below are 18 T cell receptor beta chains from a single sample sequenced in a study of blood T cell repertoires in COVID-19. Clones were read by immunoSEQ multiplex PCR, and TCRdb kept only the in-frame ones, dropping some. The table lists about 210,000 clones, 85% of them singletons. The sample comprised PBMCs or T cells enriched from blood (not recorded which). The receptors were gathered from a middle-aged man who had recovered from COVID-19.

The chain has TRBV11-2 and TRBJ1-2; a weak D match, TRBD1 (6 bases). The CDR3 extends over 12 amino acids. V gave up 4 bases and J gave up 8 bases, with 11 bases separating them. Germline V CDR1 and CDR2: SGHAT, FQNNGV. Here the CDR3 reads CASSSDRWGYTF. In DNA, the CDR3 is TGTGCCAGCAGCTCAGACAGGTGGGGCTACACCTTC.

This clone has a single count. The chain combines TRBV12-3 or TRBV12-4 with TRBJ1-2; D remains ambiguous. CDR3 length: 12 amino acids. With 8 bases removed from V and 5 bases from J, the gap between germline ends came to 12 bases. The CDR3 protein is CASVTPGYGYTF. CDR3 bases: TGTGCCAGCGTAACCCCAGGATATGGCTACACCTTC.

This chain connects TRBV7-9 to TRBJ1-1; the D gene is possibly TRBD1 (5 bases). The germline CDR1 and CDR2 sequences are SEHNR and FQNEAQ (reference sequence). Trimming took off 2 bases at V and 0 bases at J, with 10 bases between the two ends. The CDR3 runs to 15 residues. CDR3 protein: CASSLLGLLNTEAFF. The DNA for the CDR3 is TGTGCCAGCAGCTTATTGGGACTGCTGAACACTGAAGCTTTCTTT. The full variable domain, with the rest looked up from reference TRBV7-9 and TRBJ1-1, is DTGVSQNPRHKITKRGQNVTFRCDPISEHNRLYWYRQTLGQGPEFLTYFQNEAQLEKSRLLSDRFSAERPKGSFSTLEIQRTEQGDSAMYLCASSLLGLLNTEAFFGQGTRLTVV.

The chain couples TRBV30 to TRBJ1-1; D might be TRBD1 (6 bases). This CDR3 comprises 15 residues. CDR1 and CDR2 (germline): GTSNPN, SVGIG (reference sequence). V shed 2 bases and J shed 6 bases, with 19 bases lying between them. CDR3 sequence reads: CAWSPMGRDTAEAFF. The CDR3 DNA reads as TGTGCCTGGAGTCCCATGGGCAGGGACACTGCTGAAGCTTTCTTT.

The chain couples TRBV6-1 to TRBJ1-2; TRBD1 might be the D (5 bases). The CDR3 totals 14 residues. Looked up from germline, CDR1 is MNHNS and CDR2 is SASEGT. Trimming took 3 bases from V and 4 from J, leaving 12 bases between them. The CDR3 nucleotides read TGTGCCAGCAGTGATACGGGAGGGGTCTATGGCTACACCTTC. It yields the protein CASSDTGGVYGYTF.

This chain connects TRBV19 to TRBJ1-5, with D possibly being TRBD1 (5 bases). Looked up from germline, CDR1 is LNHDA and CDR2 is SQIVND (reference sequence). The CDR3 spans 13 residues. V was pared by 6 bases and J by 3 bases, with 9 bases between. The DNA of the CDR3 is TGTGCCAGTAGCGACAGAGACAATCAGCCCCAGCATTTT. It specifies CASSDRDNQPQHF.

The gene calls are TRBV5-5 and TRBJ1-5; possible D gene TRBD1, 5 bases. Deletions cut 3 bases from V and 1 base from J, with 14 bases between. CDR1 SGHKS and CDR2 YYEKEE come from the germline V gene (reference sequence). The CDR3 spans 16 residues. The CDR3 is CASSSEEGLSNQPQHF. The CDR3 DNA follows: TGTGCCAGCAGCTCAGAGGAGGGGCTGAGCAATCAGCCCCAGCATTTT.

The V gene is TRBV19, the J gene TRBJ1-1, with 7 bases matching TRBD1. Germline values: CDR1 LNHDA, CDR2 SQIVND (reference sequence). V dropped 10 bases and J dropped 4; count of bases not matched to a gene: 3. This CDR3 region has 11 residues. CDR3 protein: CAIQGFTEAFF. DNA for the CDR3: TGTGCCATACAGGGGTTCACTGAAGCTTTCTTT.

The chain is built from TRBV11-2 and TRBJ1-2; possible D gene TRBD1, 5 bases. The germline V and J ends were trimmed by 5 bases and 4 bases, with 11 bases remaining between them. Germline-derived CDR1 and CDR2 are SGHAT and FQNNGV. This CDR3 region has 13 residues. CDR3 amino acids: CASSPQGGYGYTF. For the CDR3, the DNA is TGTGCCAGCAGCCCCCAGGGAGGCTATGGCTACACCTTC.

The CDR3 protein is CASSYGGRTDTQYF. The CDR3 coding sequence is TGTGCCAGCAGTTACGGAGGTCGAACAGATACGCAGTATTTT. The chain joins TRBV6-5 to TRBJ2-3, with a weak D call TRBD2 (5 bases). Per the germline V gene, CDR1 is MNHEY and CDR2 is SVGAGI. Trimming took off 2 bases at V and 3 bases at J, with 9 bases between the two ends. CDR3 length: 14 amino acids.

The chain employs TRBV5-1 and TRBJ2-1; 11 positions agree with TRBD1. Germline lookup yields CDR1 SGHRS and CDR2 YFSETQ. The CDR3 extends over 15 amino acids. The trim removed 4 bases at V and 3 bases at J, leaving 3 bases unmatched. CDR3 DNA sequence: TGCGCCAGCAGCCCCGGGACAGGGGGCTACAATGAGCAGTTCTTC. Protein sequence: CASSPGTGGYNEQFF.

The V call is TRBV5-4, the J call TRBJ2-7, with 9 bases matching TRBD1. Losses at the gene ends were 4 bases for V and 4 bases for J; bases not matched to a gene: 6. Germline-derived CDR1 and CDR2 are SGHNT and YYREEE (reference sequence). This CDR3 contains 14 residues. The CDR3 region has the DNA TGTGCCAGCAGCCCGGGACAGGGAGGGTACGAGCAGTACTTC. The encoded protein is CASSPGQGGYEQYF.

The CDR3 DNA reads as TGTGCCAGCAGCTCCGGGACTAGCGGGAGGGGACGGGAGACCCAGTACTTC. Protein sequence: CASSSGTSGRGRETQYF. V is TRBV9 and J is TRBJ2-5, with 16 bases matching TRBD2. There are 17 residues in the CDR3. V lost 4 bases and J lost 5; bases outside the gene matches: 8. Germline V CDR1 and CDR2: SGDLS, YYNGEE.

The V gene is TRBV6-5, the J gene TRBJ1-2, with TRBD1 identical over 8 bases. After removal of 6 bases from V and 8 bases from J, the junction contained 5 bases not matched to a gene. Germline V lookup: CDR1 MNHEY, CDR2 SVGAGI. This CDR3 is 12 amino acids long. This CDR3 reads CASRTGAQGYTF. The CDR3 DNA sequence: TGTGCCAGCAGGACAGGGGCTCAGGGCTACACCTTC.

For this clone: A read error may account for a junction end that differs from germline. The chain is built from TRBV2 and TRBJ2-7, with TRBD2 as a possible D gene (6 bases). The CDR3 spans 15 residues. The V gene's germline CDR1 is SNHLY and CDR2 FYNNEI. The CDR3 region is CATTGEVREIDRRNF. As DNA, the CDR3 is TGTGCCACCACCGGGGAGGTCAGGGAAATCGATAGGAGGAACTTC.

This chain connects TRBV4-1 to TRBJ1-1, with 9 bases identical to TRBD1. Germline values: CDR1 MGHRA, CDR2 YSYEKL. V was clipped by 3 bases and J by 1 base; unmatched bases: 6. The CDR3 sequence is 16 residues long. CDR3: CASSQRPQGANTEAFF. The DNA of the CDR3 is TGCGCCAGCAGCCAGAGACCACAGGGGGCGAACACTGAAGCTTTCTTT.

This sequence joins TRBV19 and TRBJ2-7; 9 bases align to TRBD2. Unmatched junction bases numbered 9, after V lost 6 bases and J lost 0 bases. In germline, CDR1 is LNHDA, CDR2 SQIVND (reference sequence). The CDR3 is 16 amino acids. The CDR3 DNA is TGTGCCAGTAGCCCCGCTAGCGGGGCATCCTCCTACGAGCAGTACTTC. It codes for CASSPASGASSYEQYF.

V gene TRBV9 combines with J gene TRBJ2-1, with 9 bases fitting TRBD1. V gave up 0 bases and J gave up 8 bases; unmatched junction bases: 9. There are 16 residues in the CDR3. Germline assignment: CDR1 SGDLS and CDR2 YYNGEE. CDR3 in amino acids: CASSVAGGQGLDEQFF. The DNA for the CDR3 is TGTGCCAGCAGCGTAGCTGGGGGACAGGGTTTAGATGAGCAGTTCTTC.